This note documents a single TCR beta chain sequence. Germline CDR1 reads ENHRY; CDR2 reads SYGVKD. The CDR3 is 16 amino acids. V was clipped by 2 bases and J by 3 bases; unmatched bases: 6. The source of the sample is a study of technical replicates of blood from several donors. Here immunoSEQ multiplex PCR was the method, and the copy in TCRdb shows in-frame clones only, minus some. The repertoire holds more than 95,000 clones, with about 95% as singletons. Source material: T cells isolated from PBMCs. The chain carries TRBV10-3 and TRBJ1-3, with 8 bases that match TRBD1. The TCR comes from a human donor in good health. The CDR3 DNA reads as TGTGCCATCAGTGAGGCTAGACAGGGGCTTGGAAACACCATATATTTT. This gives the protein CAISEARQGLGNTIYF.